This TCR beta chain derives from a study of shared clonotypes between healthy human individuals. Overall study: Each donor contributed plates that comprised three CD4 naive, three CD4 memory, two CD8 naive and one CD8 memory.

Measured with immunoSEQ multiplex PCR; TCRdb has only the in-frame clones, and not every one. The data show 2 million or so clones, roughly 95% seen once. The germline V and J ends were trimmed by 3 bases and 2 bases, with 8 bases remaining between them. The CDR3 has 13 amino acids. Germline CDR1 SGHRS, CDR2 YFSETQ. Overall study results and limits: The study generally estimated greater richness for naive than memory subsets. Clonotype sharing among donors was thought likely to change with sequencing depth. A limitation of the genetic and exposure-history diversity represented arose from few donors.

Details on this clone: Its target is not known.

The TCR comes from a man aged 18 to 35 in good health. This chain links TRBV5-1 with TRBJ2-5; D is uncertain. The sequenced sample was naive CD4+ T cells sorted from blood. Sample subset: CD45RA+ positively selected. The CDR3 sequence is CASSWPTQETQYF. CDR3 DNA: TGCGCCAGCAGCTGGCCTACACAAGAGACCCAGTACTTC.